The 14 T cell receptor beta chains given below trace back to one sample, sequenced in a study of blood T cell repertoires in COVID-19. The data were produced by immunoSEQ multiplex PCR, yet TCRdb's version contains in-frame clones alone and is incomplete. Here the sample spans over 200,000 clones, about 88% being singletons. Sequenced sample: peripheral blood. The receptors were sampled from a woman aged 40 to 50 who had recovered from COVID-19.

The chain couples TRBV5-1 to TRBJ1-6; possible D gene TRBD1, 6 bases. The CDR3 consists of 15 residues. V dropped 0 bases and J dropped 8 bases, with 12 bases sitting between them. The V gene's germline CDR1 is SGHRS and CDR2 YFSETQ. CDR3 protein: CASSLGWGPDSPLHF. The CDR3 coding sequence is TGCGCCAGCAGCTTGGGTTGGGGGCCCGATTCACCCCTCCACTTT.

With respect to this clone: Other DNA sequences within the sample encode an identical CDR3. This sequence joins TRBV27 and TRBJ1-2; tentatively, D is TRBD1 (5 bases). The CDR3 covers 14 residues. Trimming stripped 0 bases from V and 2 bases from J, with 7 bases between. The germline CDR1 and CDR2 sequences are MNHEY and SMNVEV (reference sequence). CDR3 coding DNA: TGTGCCAGCAGTTTATCCGGGGGGAACTATGGCTACACCTTC. Protein: CASSLSGGNYGYTF.

This chain connects TRBV6-6 to TRBJ1-2; 7 bases are shared with TRBD1. With 5 bases clipped from V and 4 bases from J, the junction kept 10 bases outside the gene matches. CDR1 is MNHNY and CDR2 is SVGAGI in the germline V gene (reference sequence). This CDR3 has 15 residues. The CDR3 nucleotides are TGTGCCAGCAGTGTGAGGGGACAGCAAAGCTATGGCTACACCTTC. This encodes CASSVRGQQSYGYTF.

This chain uses TRBV5-1 with TRBJ1-4; possible D gene TRBD1, 5 bases. CDR1 SGHRS and CDR2 YFSETQ come from the germline V gene. The V end was cut by 0 bases, the J end by 7 bases, with 10 bases between. The CDR3 has 14 residues. The CDR3 spells CASSLAGLGEKLFF. For the CDR3, the DNA is TGCGCCAGCAGCTTGGCAGGGCTGGGTGAAAAACTGTTTTTT. Combining the CDR3 with reference TRBV5-1 and TRBJ1-4 gives the whole variable domain KAGVTQTPRYLIKTRGQQVTLSCSPISGHRSVSWYQQTPGQGLQFLFEYFSETQRNKGNFPGRFSGRQFSNSRSEMNVSTLELGDSALYLCASSLAGLGEKLFFGSGTQLSVL.

The chain couples TRBV21-1 to TRBJ2-1; the table assigns TRBD2, which was not confirmed against the DNA. TRBV21-1 is a pseudogene segment. CDR3 length: 19 amino acids. The CDR3: CASSKDPRSGQSSYNEQFF. The CDR3 DNA reads TGTGCCAGCAGCAAAGACCCCAGGAGCGGGCAGAGCTCCTACAATGAGCAGTTCTTC.

This sequence joins TRBV5-6 and TRBJ1-2, with 7 bases matching TRBD1. Trimming at V came to 6 bases and at J to 2 bases, leaving 7 bases not matched to a gene. CDR1 SGHDT and CDR2 YYEEEE come from the germline V gene. The CDR3 is 14 amino acids. The CDR3 DNA reads TGTGCCAGCAACACGGACAGGACGAACTATGGCTACACCTTC. This translates into CASNTDRTNYGYTF.

This clone was seen just once. This chain joins TRBV13 and TRBJ1-1; D unresolved. V was trimmed by 2 bases and J by 3 bases, leaving 10 bases between them. CDR1 PRHDT and CDR2 FYEKMQ come from the germline V gene (reference sequence). CDR3 length: 14 amino acids. The CDR3 spells CASSLRPRDTEAFF. The DNA for the CDR3 is TGTGCCAGCAGCTTACGCCCACGGGACACTGAAGCTTTCTTT.

This clone was recorded a few times. The CDR3 here is CATGGSSNQPQHF. DNA of the CDR3: TGTGCCACCGGGGGGAGTAGCAATCAGCCCCAGCATTTT. This rearrangement joins TRBV19 to TRBJ1-5; possibly TRBD1 for D (5 bases). From germline, CDR1 is LNHDA and CDR2 SQIVND (reference sequence). The germline V and J ends were trimmed by 10 bases and 0 bases, with 10 bases remaining between them. The CDR3 spans 13 residues.

The chain combines TRBV6-5 with TRBJ2-2; 7 bases match TRBD2. This CDR3 region has 15 residues. Germline V CDR1 and CDR2: MNHEY, SVGAGI. After removal of 8 bases from V and 4 bases from J, the junction contained 10 bases not matched to a gene. In DNA form, the CDR3 reads TGTGCCAGCCGTAGGACGGGGGGATTCACCGGGGAGCTGTTTTTT. Its protein product is CASRRTGGFTGELFF.

The rearrangement uses TRBV6-5 and TRBJ2-1; 8 bases align to TRBD2. CDR3 length equals 15 residues. V shed 5 bases, J shed 6 bases, and the junction held 9 bases outside the gene matches. CDR1 is MNHEY, CDR2 SVGAGI, per germline. The chain's CDR3 is CASSHGLAWVNEQFF. In DNA, the CDR3 is TGTGCCAGCAGTCACGGACTAGCATGGGTCAATGAGCAGTTCTTC.

V is TRBV19 and J is TRBJ1-4; tentatively, D is TRBD1 (6 bases). With 6 bases removed from V and 4 bases from J, the gap between germline ends came to 15 bases. The CDR3 has 15 residues. CDR1 and CDR2 from the germline V gene are LNHDA and SQIVND (reference sequence). CDR3 bases: TGTGCCAGTAGGGGGGGGCCCGGGATTAATGAAAAACTGTTTTTT. It encodes CASRGGPGINEKLFF.

In its sample, this clone was seen once. The CDR3 protein is CASSPPGGESTGELFF. DNA for the CDR3: TGTGCCAGCAGCCCCCCGGGGGGGGAGAGCACCGGGGAGCTGTTTTTT. This chain uses TRBV7-3 with TRBJ2-2, with 8 bases identical to TRBD2. The V segment lost 5 bases and the J segment 4 bases; nucleotides outside the gene matches: 9. This CDR3 spans 16 amino acids. Looked up from germline, CDR1 is SGHTA and CDR2 is FQGTGA. Variable domain in full (rest from reference TRBV7-3 and TRBJ2-2): GAGVSQTPSNKVTEKGKYVELRCDPISGHTALYWYRQSLGQGPEFLIYFQGTGAADDSGLPNDRFFAVRPEGSVSTLKIQRTERGDSAVYLCASSPPGGESTGELFFGEGSRLTVL.

V usage is TRBV7-8 and J usage is TRBJ1-5; D remains ambiguous. This CDR3 comprises 17 residues. Per the germline V gene, CDR1 is SGHVS and CDR2 is FQNEAQ. The ends were cut back, 1 base at V and 7 bases at J, with 20 bases in the middle. CDR3 residues: CASSLESAGRLRQPQHF. CDR3 coding DNA: TGTGCCAGCAGCTTAGAGTCAGCAGGCCGCTTGAGACAGCCCCAGCATTTT.

V usage is TRBV7-2 and J usage is TRBJ2-2; D not resolved. The CDR3 sequence is 14 residues long. Looked up from germline, CDR1 is SGHTA and CDR2 is FQGNSA. Trimming removed 0 bases from V and 5 bases from J, with 7 bases in between. This chain's CDR3 is CASSLAGLTGELFF. DNA for the CDR3: TGTGCCAGCAGCTTAGCGGGCTTGACCGGGGAGCTGTTTTTT.